This TCR beta chain came from a study of blood T cells in healthy people across ages. The CDR3 consists of 15 residues. The germline gives CDR1 LGHDT, CDR2 YNNKEL (reference sequence). V trimming: 0 bases; J trimming: 6 bases; junction bases outside the gene matches: 6. Using a J-beta primer mix together with a sample-barcoded 5' primer, a second PCR was run for roughly 6 to 11 cycles. MiXCR, run by TCRdb on the 5' RACE reads, gives a single entry per CDR3 protein. The sample gives around 580,000 distinct CDR3 sequences, roughly 43% of which show up once; around 24% is in the top ten. The sequence was collected from a man older than 75 in good health. The sequenced material came from blood. The V and J genes are TRBV3-1 and TRBJ2-7, with 9 bases fitting TRBD1. CDR3 in DNA: TGTGCCAGCAGCCAAGAAGGGACAGGGATCTCCGAGCAGTACTTC. Its protein product is CASSQEGTGISEQYF.